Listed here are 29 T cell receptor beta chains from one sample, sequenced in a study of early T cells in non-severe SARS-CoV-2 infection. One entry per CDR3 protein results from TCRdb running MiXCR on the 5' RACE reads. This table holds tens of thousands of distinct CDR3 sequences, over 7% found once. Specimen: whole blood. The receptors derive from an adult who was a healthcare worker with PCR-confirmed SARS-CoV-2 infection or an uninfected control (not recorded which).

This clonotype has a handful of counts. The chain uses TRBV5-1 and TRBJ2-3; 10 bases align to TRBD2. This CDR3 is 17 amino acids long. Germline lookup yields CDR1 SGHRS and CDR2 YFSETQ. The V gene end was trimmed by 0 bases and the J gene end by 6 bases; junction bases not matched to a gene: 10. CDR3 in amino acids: CASSLERGGPPGDTQYF. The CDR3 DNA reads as TGCGCCAGCAGCTTGGAGCGGGGGGGCCCACCGGGTGATACGCAGTATTTT.

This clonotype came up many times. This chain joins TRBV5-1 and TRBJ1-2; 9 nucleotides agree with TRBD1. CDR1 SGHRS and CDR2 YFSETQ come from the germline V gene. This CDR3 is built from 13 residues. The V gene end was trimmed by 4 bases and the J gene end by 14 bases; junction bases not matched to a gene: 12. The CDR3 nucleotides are TGCGCCAGCAGCGCGGGACAGGGAATACGGTGGACCTTC. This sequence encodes CASSAGQGIRWTF.

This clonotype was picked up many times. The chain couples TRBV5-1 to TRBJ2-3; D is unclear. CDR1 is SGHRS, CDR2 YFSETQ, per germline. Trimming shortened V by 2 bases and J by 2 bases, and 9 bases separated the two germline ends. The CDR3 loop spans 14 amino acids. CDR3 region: CASSFTAFTDTQYF. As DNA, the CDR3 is TGCGCCAGCAGCTTTACAGCTTTCACAGATACGCAGTATTTT.

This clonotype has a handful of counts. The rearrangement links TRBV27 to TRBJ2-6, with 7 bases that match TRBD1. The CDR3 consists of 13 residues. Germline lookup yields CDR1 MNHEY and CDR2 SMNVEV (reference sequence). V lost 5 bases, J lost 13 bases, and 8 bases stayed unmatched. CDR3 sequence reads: CASSQGQPKVLTF. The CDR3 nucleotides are TGTGCCAGCAGTCAGGGACAGCCAAAGGTCCTGACTTTC.

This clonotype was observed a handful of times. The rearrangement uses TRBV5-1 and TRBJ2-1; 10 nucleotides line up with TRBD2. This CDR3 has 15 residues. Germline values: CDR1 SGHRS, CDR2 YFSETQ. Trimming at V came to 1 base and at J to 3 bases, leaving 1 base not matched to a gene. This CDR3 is CASSLPSGSYNEQFF. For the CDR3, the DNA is TGCGCCAGCAGCTTGCCTAGCGGGAGCTACAATGAGCAGTTCTTC. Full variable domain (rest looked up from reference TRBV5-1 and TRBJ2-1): KAGVTQTPRYLIKTRGQQVTLSCSPISGHRSVSWYQQTPGQGLQFLFEYFSETQRNKGNFPGRFSGRQFSNSRSEMNVSTLELGDSALYLCASSLPSGSYNEQFFGPGTRLTVL.

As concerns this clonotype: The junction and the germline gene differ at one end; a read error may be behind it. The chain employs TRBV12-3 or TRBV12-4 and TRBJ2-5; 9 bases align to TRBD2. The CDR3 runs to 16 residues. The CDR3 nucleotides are TGTTCCAGCAGTTTAGGCTTGCGGGGGGGCCCAGAGACCCAGTACTTC. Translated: CSSSLGLRGGPETQYF.

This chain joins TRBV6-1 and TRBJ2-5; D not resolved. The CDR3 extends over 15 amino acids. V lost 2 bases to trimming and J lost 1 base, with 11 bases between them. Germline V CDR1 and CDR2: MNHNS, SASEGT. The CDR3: CASSEPREPQETQYF. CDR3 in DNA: TGTGCCAGCAGTGAACCAAGGGAACCCCAAGAGACCCAGTACTTC.

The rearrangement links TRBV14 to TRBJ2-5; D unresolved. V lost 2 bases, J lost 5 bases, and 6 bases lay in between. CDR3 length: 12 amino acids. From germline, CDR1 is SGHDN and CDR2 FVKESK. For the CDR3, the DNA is TGTGCCAGCAGCCAAAATCGGGAGACCCAGTACTTC. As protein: CASSQNRETQYF.

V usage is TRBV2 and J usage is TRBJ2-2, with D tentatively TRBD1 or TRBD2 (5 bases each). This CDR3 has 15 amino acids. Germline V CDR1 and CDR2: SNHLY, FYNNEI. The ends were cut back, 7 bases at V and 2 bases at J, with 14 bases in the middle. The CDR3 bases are TGTGCCAGCACGGGGCGGCAGCCAAACACCGGGGAGCTGTTTTTT. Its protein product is CASTGRQPNTGELFF. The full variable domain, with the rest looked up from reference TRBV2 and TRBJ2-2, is EPEVTQTPSHQVTQMGQEVILRCVPISNHLYFYWYRQILGQKVEFLVSFYNNEISEKSEIFDDQFSVERPDGSNFTLKIRSTKLEDSAMYFCASTGRQPNTGELFFGEGSRLTVL.

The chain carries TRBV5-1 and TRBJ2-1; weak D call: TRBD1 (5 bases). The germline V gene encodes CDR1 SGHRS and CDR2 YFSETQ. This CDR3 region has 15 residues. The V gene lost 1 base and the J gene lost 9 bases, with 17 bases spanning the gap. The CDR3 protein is CASSLQGSGAIEQFF. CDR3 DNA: TGCGCCAGCAGCTTGCAGGGAAGTGGTGCAATTGAGCAGTTCTTC.

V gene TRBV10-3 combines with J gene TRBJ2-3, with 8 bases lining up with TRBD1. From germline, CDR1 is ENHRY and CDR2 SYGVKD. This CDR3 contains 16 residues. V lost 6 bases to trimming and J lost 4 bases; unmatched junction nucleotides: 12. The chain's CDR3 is CAIREGRTGQADTQYF. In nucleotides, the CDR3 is TGTGCCATCAGGGAGGGAAGGACAGGGCAAGCAGATACGCAGTATTTT.

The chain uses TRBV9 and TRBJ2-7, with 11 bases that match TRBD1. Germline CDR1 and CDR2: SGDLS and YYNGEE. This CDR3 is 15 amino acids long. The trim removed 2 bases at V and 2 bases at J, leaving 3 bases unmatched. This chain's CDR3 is CASSVGTGGTYEQYF. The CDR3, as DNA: TGTGCCAGCAGCGTGGGGACAGGGGGGACCTACGAGCAGTACTTC.

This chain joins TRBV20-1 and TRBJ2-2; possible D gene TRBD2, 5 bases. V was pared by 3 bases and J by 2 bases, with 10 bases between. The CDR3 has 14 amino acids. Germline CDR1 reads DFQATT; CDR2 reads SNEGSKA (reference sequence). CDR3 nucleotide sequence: TGCAGTGCTAGCTCTAGCCCTAACACCGGGGAGCTGTTTTTT. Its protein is CSASSSPNTGELFF.

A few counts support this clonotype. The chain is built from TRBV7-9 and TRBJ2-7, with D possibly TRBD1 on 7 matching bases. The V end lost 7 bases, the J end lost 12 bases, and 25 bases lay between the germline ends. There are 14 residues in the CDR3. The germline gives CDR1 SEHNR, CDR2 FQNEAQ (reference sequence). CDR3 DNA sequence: TGTGCCAGCATGGGGGAGGCTCGAGGGGGCAGCACGTACTTC. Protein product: CASMGEARGGSTYF.

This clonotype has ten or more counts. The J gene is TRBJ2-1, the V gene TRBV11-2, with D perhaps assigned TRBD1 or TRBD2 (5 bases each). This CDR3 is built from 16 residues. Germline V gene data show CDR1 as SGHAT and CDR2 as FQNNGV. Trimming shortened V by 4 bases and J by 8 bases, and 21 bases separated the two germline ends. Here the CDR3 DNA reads TGTGCCAGCAGCTCCCCTTTGACGGGGCGGCCCGATGAGCAGTTCTTC. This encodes CASSSPLTGRPDEQFF.

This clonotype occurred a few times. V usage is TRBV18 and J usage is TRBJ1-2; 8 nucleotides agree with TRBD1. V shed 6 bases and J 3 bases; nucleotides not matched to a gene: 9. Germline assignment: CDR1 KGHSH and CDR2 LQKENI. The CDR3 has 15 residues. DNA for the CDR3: TGTGCCAGCTCCATTTTGGCAGGGGGCTACTATGGCTACACCTTC. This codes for CASSILAGGYYGYTF.

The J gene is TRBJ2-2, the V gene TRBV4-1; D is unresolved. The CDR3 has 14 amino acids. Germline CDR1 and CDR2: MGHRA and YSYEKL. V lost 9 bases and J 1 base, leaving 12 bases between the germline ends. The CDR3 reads CASTPTQNTGELFF. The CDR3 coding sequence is TGCGCCAGTACCCCAACCCAGAACACCGGGGAGCTGTTTTTT.

CDR3 in amino acids: CASSVGGQETQYF. CDR3 sequence (DNA): TGTGCCAGCAGCGTAGGGGGGCAAGAGACCCAGTACTTC. V and J are TRBV9 and TRBJ2-5, with D possibly called TRBD1 or TRBD2 (5 bases each). Trimming took off 0 bases at V and 2 bases at J, with 5 bases between the two ends. The CDR3 extends over 13 amino acids. The germline V gene has CDR1 SGDLS and CDR2 YYNGEE.

CDR3 bases: TGTGCCAGCAGCTTACCCCGGGGGGCGCTACCCGATGTCACCGGGGAGCTGTTTTTT. It translates to CASSLPRGALPDVTGELFF. The rearrangement joins TRBV7-8 to TRBJ2-2; D perhaps matches TRBD2 (7 bases). The CDR3 is 19 residues long. V lost 2 bases and J lost 4, with 23 bases in between. CDR1 and CDR2 from the germline V gene are SGHVS and FQNEAQ. Complete variable domain (other parts from reference TRBV7-8 and TRBJ2-2): GAGVSQSPRYKVAKRGQDVALRCDPISGHVSLFWYQQALGQGPEFLTYFQNEAQLDKSGLPSDRFFAERPEGSVSTLKIQRTQQEDSAVYLCASSLPRGALPDVTGELFFGEGSRLTVL.

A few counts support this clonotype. CDR3 nucleotides: TGTGCCAGCAGTGACTCAGGACAGAATAATTCACCCCTCCACTTT. It specifies CASSDSGQNNSPLHF. The chain employs TRBV2 and TRBJ1-6, with D possibly being TRBD1 (6 bases). This CDR3 is built from 15 residues. Germline CDR1 reads SNHLY; CDR2 reads FYNNEI. Trimming removed 3 bases from V and 5 bases from J, with 11 bases in between.

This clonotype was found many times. The CDR3 region is CASSPVGPDGYTF. CDR3 DNA: TGTGCCAGCTCACCGGTAGGGCCGGATGGCTACACCTTC. The V call is TRBV18, the J call TRBJ1-2; D gene ambiguous. Trimming cost V 3 bases and J 6 bases, with 11 bases left between them. This CDR3 contains 13 residues. Germline CDR1 reads KGHSH; CDR2 reads LQKENI.

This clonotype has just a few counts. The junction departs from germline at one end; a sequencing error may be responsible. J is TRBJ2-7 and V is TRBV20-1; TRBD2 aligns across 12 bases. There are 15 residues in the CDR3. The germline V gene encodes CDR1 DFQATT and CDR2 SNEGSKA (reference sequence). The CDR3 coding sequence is TGTGCTCGGGGACTAGCGGGTTATCGGACCTACGAGCAGTACTTC. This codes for CARGLAGYRTYEQYF.

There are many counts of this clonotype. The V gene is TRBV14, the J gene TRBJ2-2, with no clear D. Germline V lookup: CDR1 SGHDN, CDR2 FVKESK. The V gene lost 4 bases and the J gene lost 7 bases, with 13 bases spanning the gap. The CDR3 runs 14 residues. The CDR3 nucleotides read TGTGCCAGCAGCCCAATAGCACTTGGCGGGGAGCTGTTTTTT. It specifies CASSPIALGGELFF. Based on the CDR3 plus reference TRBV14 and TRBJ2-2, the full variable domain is EAGVTQFPSHSVIEKGQTVTLRCDPISGHDNLYWYRRVMGKEIKFLLHFVKESKQDESGMPNNRFLAERTGGTYSTLKVQPAELEDSGVYFCASSPIALGGELFFGEGSRLTVL.

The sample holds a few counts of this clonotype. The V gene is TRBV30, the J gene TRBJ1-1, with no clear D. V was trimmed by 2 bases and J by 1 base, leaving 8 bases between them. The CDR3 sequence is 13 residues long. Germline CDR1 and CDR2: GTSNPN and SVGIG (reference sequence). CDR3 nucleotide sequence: TGTGCCTGGAGTAGGCAGCAGAACACTGAAGCTTTCTTT. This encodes CAWSRQQNTEAFF.

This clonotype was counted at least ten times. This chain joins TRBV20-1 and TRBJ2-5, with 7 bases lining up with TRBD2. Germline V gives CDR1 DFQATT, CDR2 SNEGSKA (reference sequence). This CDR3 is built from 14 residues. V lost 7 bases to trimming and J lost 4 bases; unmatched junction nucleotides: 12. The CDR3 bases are TGCAGTGGTGCGGGGGAAGGTGAAGGAGAGACCCAGTACTTC. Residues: CSGAGEGEGETQYF.

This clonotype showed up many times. DNA for the CDR3: TGTGCCAGCTCGCGGTCGGCCAAAAACATTCAGTACTTC. Translating it yields CASSRSAKNIQYF. The rearrangement links TRBV6-5 to TRBJ2-4; D is unresolved. The CDR3 runs to 13 residues. Germline CDR1 and CDR2: MNHEY and SVGAGI. Trimming shortened V by 8 bases and J by 1 base, and 9 bases separated the two germline ends.

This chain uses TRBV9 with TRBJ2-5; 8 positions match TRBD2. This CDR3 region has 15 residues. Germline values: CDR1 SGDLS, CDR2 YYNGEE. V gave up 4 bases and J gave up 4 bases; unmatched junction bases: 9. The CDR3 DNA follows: TGTGCCAGCAGCCTTAGCGGGGTAGCTGGAGAGACCCAGTACTTC. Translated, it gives CASSLSGVAGETQYF.

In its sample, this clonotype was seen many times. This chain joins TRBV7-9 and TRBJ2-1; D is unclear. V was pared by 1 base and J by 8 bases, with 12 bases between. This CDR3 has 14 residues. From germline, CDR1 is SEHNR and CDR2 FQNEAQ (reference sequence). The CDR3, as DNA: TGTGCCAGCAGCTTAGATGGCCTGGACGATGAGCAGTTCTTC. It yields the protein CASSLDGLDDEQFF.

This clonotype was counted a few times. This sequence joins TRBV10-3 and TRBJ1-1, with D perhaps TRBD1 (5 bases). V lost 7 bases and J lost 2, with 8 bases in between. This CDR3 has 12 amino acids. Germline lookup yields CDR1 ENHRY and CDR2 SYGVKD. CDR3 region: CAIKQENTEAFF. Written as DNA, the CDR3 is TGTGCCATCAAACAGGAAAACACTGAAGCTTTCTTT.